The rows below give T cell receptor beta chains drawn from one sample of a study of blood T cell repertoires in COVID-19. Only in-frame clones appear in the TCRdb table, and some are missing; sequencing was by immunoSEQ multiplex PCR. The sample lists some 150,000 clones, roughly nine tenths occurring once. Sequencing was done on a sample of peripheral blood. Receptors were obtained from a woman in her 70s with acute or convalescent COVID-19. Both conserved end residues are part of each CDR3. The order of the fields is V gene, CDR3 protein.

TRBV5-1 CASSPGRERETQYF
TRBV15 CATSSAQGVGAEAFF
TRBV4-3 CASSPYTGNGYEQYF
TRBV5-1 CASSLPTGANEKLFF
TRBV4-1 CASSQEGGVRTEAFF
TRBV15 CATRAMGGQSNQPQHF
TRBV3-1/TRBV3-2 CASSQVAGGPTGELFF
TRBV11-2 CASSSPGNTEAFF
TRBV6-5 CASSYSGANQPQHF
TRBV12-2 CASRRLATNTGELFF
TRBV4-3 CASSQYRQGGSPLHF
TRBV6-2/TRBV6-3 CASSPLARGHQPQHF
TRBV7-9 CASSGGVLDNSPLHF
TRBV10-3 CAISLGTGLYNEQFF
TRBV7-8 CASSPREGGNTEAFF
TRBV7-9 CASSPSGTGENQPQHF
TRBV4-3 CASSQGQGAGKQYF
TRBV6-5 CATRDRDVTGELFF
TRBV11-2 CASSVRIGGGTEKLFF
TRBV9 CASSKRGGPYEQYF
TRBV19 CASSSSGAGQETQYF
TRBV12-3/TRBV12-4 CASSPSRGPQHF
TRBV30 CALQLAGGPNEQFF
TRBV2 CASSREGSYGYTF
TRBV28 CASTNLGVNSPLHF
TRBV4-2 CASSQDGTGVEKLFF
TRBV12-3/TRBV12-4 CASSSQGNYGYTF
TRBV4-3 CASSQEVTGENTIYF
TRBV6-1 CASSELRSFVGNTIYF
TRBV6-2/TRBV6-3 CASSSIPGTTYYNEQFF
TRBV6-6 CASSYLSTDTQYF
TRBV18 CASSRKRTSGDTQYF
TRBV10-3 CAIRKGTADSPLHF
TRBV19 CASSTYRIASTDTQYF
TRBV18 CASSGTGTGREKLFF
TRBV11-3 CASSLDGTGDNEQFF
TRBV7-9 CAGGLQSNTEAFF
TRBV28 CASSQTPGLGNTIYF
TRBV13 CASSLLGQEPRGYTF
TRBV4-3 CASSQTSMGAYGNYGYTF
TRBV5-5 CASSLLLRDSLNTEAFF
TRBV6-5 CASSSSGLEAQPQHF
TRBV19 CASSIVGGYSNQPQHF
TRBV9 CASSADRYSNQPQHF
TRBV6-5 CASSYGDRTYGYTF
TRBV6-2/TRBV6-3 CASSYSSYEQYF
TRBV5-6 CASSSLASGGVETQYF
TRBV20-1 CSAGEGGGNQPQHF
TRBV30 CAWTQNYEQYF
TRBV7-6 CASSPLGGLNEKLFF